A selection of T cell receptor beta chains follows, all from one sample in a study of T cell responses to AZD1222 COVID-19 vaccine. Assay: immunoSEQ multiplex PCR; the TCRdb copy retains only in-frame clones and omits some. There are about 120,000 clones in the sample; around 82% occur only once, and 4.6% lies in the top ten. The sample here was peripheral blood, taken on day 0 of AZD1222 vaccination. These receptor sequences come from an adult in good health. Each CDR3 is given with its conserved first and last residue. D genes are given only for firm matches. A row's size may be missing; if present it is once, few, many or a size class.

.,15,TRBJ2-1,TRBD2,TRBV9,TGTGCCAGCAGCGTAGCGGGAGGGGGGTACAATGAGCAGTTCTTC,CASSVAGGGYNEQFF
.,17,TRBJ2-6,TRBD1,TRBV5-5,TGTGCCAGCAGCCGGCCGGGGACAGGATCTGGGGCCAACGTCCTGACTTTC,CASSRPGTGSGANVLTF
.,15,TRBJ2-2,TRBD2,TRBV24-1,TGTGCCACCAGTGCCTCCGGGACTAGCGCCGGGGAGCTGTTTTTT,CATSASGTSAGELFF
.,14,TRBJ1-1,.,TRBV14,TGTGCCAGCAGCCTTGCGGGTATGAACACTGAAGCTTTCTTT,CASSLAGMNTEAFF
.,13,TRBJ1-2,.,TRBV12-3/TRBV12-4,TGTGCCAGCAGTTTAGCCAGGGTGGATGGCTACACCTTC,CASSLARVDGYTF
.,13,TRBJ1-2,.,TRBV9,TGTGCCAGCAGCGTAGTGGGGGTGGTTGGCTACACCTTC,CASSVVGVVGYTF
.,15,TRBJ2-1,.,TRBV27,TGTGCCAGCAGTCATTTATACGGTAGCTCGAATGAGCAGTTCTTC,CASSHLYGSSNEQFF
.,16,TRBJ1-4,.,TRBV28,TGTGCCACTTCGATTTTTCGGGGCAACACTAATGAAAAACTGTTTTTT,CATSIFRGNTNEKLFF
.,14,TRBJ1-2,.,TRBV28,TGTGCCAGCAGTCCATCTAATGGGGTTAGGGGCTACACCTTC,CASSPSNGVRGYTF
.,12,TRBJ2-7,.,TRBV7-9,TGTGCCAGCAGCTCAGGAGTCTCCGAGCAGTACTTC,CASSSGVSEQYF
.,15,TRBJ1-1,TRBD1,TRBV6-5,TGTGCCAGCAGTTCTCCGGACAGGGGTGCCACTGAAGCTTTCTTT,CASSSPDRGATEAFF
.,14,TRBJ1-1,.,TRBV24-1,TGTGCCACCAGTGGGAGCGGGGGTCGGACTGAAGCTTTCTTT,CATSGSGGRTEAFF
few,14,TRBJ1-3,.,TRBV6-1,TGTGCCAGCAGTGAAGCGTCAGGATACAACACCATATATTTT,CASSEASGYNTIYF
.,13,TRBJ1-1,.,TRBV5-1,TGCGCCAGCAGCCTAACAGGGTTTACTGAAGCTTTCTTT,CASSLTGFTEAFF
.,14,TRBJ2-1,.,TRBV10-3,TGTGCCATCTCGGGGCTAGCGCTGTACAATGAGCAGTTCTTC,CAISGLALYNEQFF
.,12,TRBJ1-1,.,TRBV6-5,TGTGCCAGCGGGAGAATGAACACTGAAGCTTTCTTT,CASGRMNTEAFF
.,13,TRBJ1-6,.,TRBV10-3,TGTGCCATCAGGGGACAAGAATATTCACCCCTCCACTTT,CAIRGQEYSPLHF
.,14,TRBJ2-2,.,TRBV19,TGTGCCAGTAGCCCCGGGGCCGGGACCGGGGAGCTGTTTTTT,CASSPGAGTGELFF
.,15,TRBJ2-1,TRBD2,TRBV4-1,TGCGCCAGCAGCCAATGGACTAGCGGAAACAATGAGCAGTTCTTC,CASSQWTSGNNEQFF
.,18,TRBJ2-7,TRBD2,TRBV5-6,TGTGCCAGCAGCTTTTCTGTTTTTCGACTAGCGCCCTCCTACGAGCAGTACTTC,CASSFSVFRLAPSYEQYF
.,16,TRBJ2-3,TRBD1,TRBV9,TGTGCCAGCAGCGTAGGGTGGGACAGGGGCACAGATACGCAGTATTTT,CASSVGWDRGTDTQYF
.,14,TRBJ2-7,TRBD1,TRBV6-5,TGTGCCAGCGGGGTGGGACAGGGGTACTACGAGCAGTACTTC,CASGVGQGYYEQYF